This TCR beta chain came from a study of cytomegalovirus exposure and HLA in healthy donors. Study-level findings and limits: As confirmed in vitro, a few CMV-associated chains were specific for CMV antigens. According to reports, the classifier identified cytomegalovirus status with high specificity and sensitivity.

Regarding this clone: Its target is unknown.

Some clones are missing from TCRdb's copy, which holds only in-frame ones; the method was immunoSEQ multiplex PCR. The sample comprises 95,000 to 150,000 clones, around 94% of which are singletons, and more than 0.9% rests with the top ten. V lost 4 bases to trimming and J lost 5 bases, with 25 bases between them. The length of the CDR3 is 18 residues. CDR1 is SEHNR, CDR2 FQNEAQ, per germline (reference sequence). The V gene is TRBV7-9, the J gene TRBJ2-3, with D perhaps TRBD1 (6 bases). Sequencing used PBMCs. The clonotype comes from a woman aged 18-29 years in good health and CMV-seronegative. The CDR3 here is CASSSFTPMKAGEDTQYF. In nucleotides, the CDR3 is TGTGCCAGCAGCTCTTTTACACCCATGAAGGCAGGGGAAGATACGCAGTATTTT.